Listed below are T cell receptor beta chains from one sample, sequenced in a study of identical twins. In TCRdb, the 5' RACE reads were re-called with MiXCR into one record per CDR3 protein. The sample lists approximately 700,000 distinct CDR3 sequences, over 5% occurring once. Sequenced: naive T cells sorted from blood. The source is a man aged 18 to 35 in good health. The conserved cysteine and the conserved F or W are not part of the CDR3 here.

TRBJ2-7,TRBV20-1,SAAVLAGSSYEQY
TRBJ2-2,TRBV5-1,ASSGGTAGTGGELF
TRBJ1-1,TRBV2,VSVAEDTMNTEAF
TRBJ2-7,TRBV20-1,SARDSRPRPHEQY
TRBJ1-6,TRBV21-1,ASSAIQTAGNSPLH
TRBJ2-3,TRBV12-3/TRBV12-4,ASRQDSSGLSGSTDTQY
TRBJ2-2,TRBV25-1,ASSEWGGQINTGELF
TRBJ2-1,TRBV20-1,SNRIRGNEQF
TRBJ2-1,TRBV9,ASSDSGLRSSYNEQF
TRBJ2-7,TRBV6-2/TRBV6-3,ASRTGTASYEQY
TRBJ2-5,TRBV5-1,ASSLEQALWEETQY
TRBJ2-1,TRBV7-6,ASSLWAGGSIGDEQF
TRBJ2-7,TRBV4-2,ASSQFSSAGEQY
TRBJ2-2,TRBV7-8,ASSLVGLKNTGELF
TRBJ2-1,TRBV6-5,ASSYSSGRWYNEQF
TRBJ2-2,TRBV5-5,ASSFGLAGIIRELF
TRBJ1-5,TRBV6-1,ASIAGTGVGQPQH
TRBJ1-5,TRBV12-3/TRBV12-4,ASSFAGGKEPQH
TRBJ2-3,TRBV20-1,SEQRGASDTQY
TRBJ2-5,TRBV10-3,AISESPVGSETQY
TRBJ2-1,TRBV12-3/TRBV12-4,ASTPDGLAGGLEQF
TRBJ2-3,TRBV10-1,AGERGSVDTQY
TRBJ1-4,TRBV5-1,ASSSGSSTNEKLF
TRBJ2-5,TRBV30,AWSVAWETQY
TRBJ1-5,TRBV20-1,SARNHGRDQPQH
TRBJ2-3,TRBV11-2,ASSLGPWRAPGTDTQY
TRBJ1-2,TRBV19,ASSGGIWGYGYT
TRBJ1-2,TRBV7-3,ASSSPANRARDYGYT
TRBJ2-2,TRBV7-6,ASSHPPQGYTGELF
TRBJ1-5,TRBV19,ASSSDSGTVRKVPQH
TRBJ2-7,TRBV18,ASSPKQGYEQY
TRBJ2-1,TRBV12-5,ASGAAAGPEQF
TRBJ2-1,TRBV6-2/TRBV6-3,ATRLAGSYNEQF
TRBJ1-1,TRBV27,ASQTRRQPVRSEAF
TRBJ2-7,TRBV19,ASSTLATGTSYEQY
TRBJ2-5,TRBV3-1,ASSLGTSGTETQY
TRBJ2-3,TRBV7-9,ASSFGPRGPDTQY
TRBJ2-7,TRBV4-3,ASSQDLSDSYEQY
TRBJ2-2,TRBV20-1,SAGGLGGELF
TRBJ1-1,TRBV5-6,ASSTAGQFLNTEAF
TRBJ1-2,TRBV12-3/TRBV12-4,ASSPGGNYGYT
TRBJ2-5,TRBV6-1,ASTPPGSQETQY
TRBJ2-5,TRBV28,ASSGGGGARQTQY
TRBJ2-1,TRBV20-1,SASPREGGPPYNEQF
TRBJ2-6,TRBV21-1,ASSKLWDSGANVLT
TRBJ1-1,TRBV6-6,ASSYRLGTEAF
TRBJ2-3,TRBV4-3,ASSQVLAGDSTDTQY
TRBJ2-5,TRBV6-2/TRBV6-3,ASSETSGSTQY
TRBJ1-2,TRBV29-1,SMQGAALGGYT
TRBJ2-2,TRBV9,ASSVARRGLLNTGELF
TRBJ1-3,TRBV29-1,SVSGFSGNTIY
TRBJ2-7,TRBV21-1,ASSKKDGGQLPYSYEQY